These 9 T cell receptor beta chains share one sample of origin, sequenced in a study of cytomegalovirus exposure and HLA in healthy donors. PCR amplification relied on 60 Vbeta primers (plus 13 Jbeta primers). Assay used: immunoSEQ multiplex PCR; TCRdb lists only in-frame clones, some missing. Of approximately 86,000 clones detected, around 75% appear once; the ten largest clones hold over 3%. Sequences were obtained from PBMCs. The source is a man aged 40-49 years in good health and CMV-seronegative.

The sample holds one count of this clone. One junction end disagrees with the germline gene, perhaps due to a read error. The CDR3, as DNA: TGTTCCAGCAGCTTAGCGCATCGAGCGGGACTAGCCTACAATGAGCAGTTCTTC. Translation gives CSSSLAHRAGLAYNEQFF. V is TRBV7-9 and J is TRBJ2-1, with 8 bases aligning to TRBD2. In germline, CDR1 is SEHNR, CDR2 FQNEAQ (reference sequence). The CDR3 is 18 amino acids.

V and J are TRBV14 and TRBJ2-7; 9 bases match TRBD2. V gave up 5 bases and J gave up 0 bases; unmatched junction bases: 8. This CDR3 has 16 amino acids. From germline, CDR1 is SGHDN and CDR2 FVKESK. CDR3 in amino acids: CASSFLAGPSSYEQYF. The CDR3 region has the DNA TGTGCCAGCAGCTTTCTAGCGGGGCCCAGCTCCTACGAGCAGTACTTC.

This clone was observed once. The chain recombines TRBV5-1 with TRBJ1-2, with D possibly TRBD1 on 6 matching bases. Germline V gene data show CDR1 as SGHRS and CDR2 as YFSETQ. V gave up 2 bases and J gave up 5 bases, with 13 bases separating them. The CDR3 has 14 amino acids. This chain's CDR3 is CASSLEQGLYGYTF. The CDR3 DNA reads TGCGCCAGCAGCTTAGAACAGGGATTGTATGGCTACACCTTC.

The rearrangement joins TRBV5-1 to TRBJ2-7; 9 nucleotides align to TRBD1. CDR3 size: 15 residues. After removal of 2 bases from V and 2 bases from J, the junction contained 5 bases not matched to a gene. Germline V gene data show CDR1 as SGHRS and CDR2 as YFSETQ. CDR3 protein: CASSFWTGDPYEQYF. The CDR3 DNA reads as TGCGCCAGCAGCTTCTGGACAGGGGACCCCTACGAGCAGTACTTC.

This clone was detected once. This chain links TRBV4-1 with TRBJ2-1; 11 bases are shared with TRBD2. Trimming removed 0 bases from V and 10 bases from J; junction bases left unmatched: 14. The CDR3 contains 18 residues. Germline V gene data show CDR1 as MGHRA and CDR2 as YSYEKL. The CDR3 protein is CASSQEGMLAGGRGEQFF. The CDR3 nucleotides read TGCGCCAGCAGCCAAGAGGGGATGCTAGCGGGGGGCCGGGGAGAGCAGTTCTTC.

The V gene is TRBV7-3, the J gene TRBJ2-2; tentatively, D is TRBD2 (7 bases). V lost 5 bases, J lost 7 bases, and 14 bases lay in between. The CDR3 sequence is 14 residues long. Germline V CDR1 and CDR2: SGHTA, FQGTGA. The CDR3 DNA is TGTGCCAGCAGCGGGGGGGCTTATGACGGGGAGCTGTTTTTT. Its translation is CASSGGAYDGELFF.

The CDR3 is CASSWTVSSYNEQFF. CDR3 in DNA: TGCGCCAGCAGCTGGACAGTCAGCTCCTACAATGAGCAGTTCTTC. The rearrangement links TRBV5-1 to TRBJ2-1; D is possibly TRBD1 (6 bases). CDR3 length equals 15 residues. V was cut by 3 bases and J by 0 bases, with 10 bases left in between. The germline CDR1 and CDR2 sequences are SGHRS and YFSETQ. Full variable domain (missing parts from reference TRBV5-1 and TRBJ2-1): KAGVTQTPRYLIKTRGQQVTLSCSPISGHRSVSWYQQTPGQGLQFLFEYFSETQRNKGNFPGRFSGRQFSNSRSEMNVSTLELGDSALYLCASSWTVSSYNEQFFGPGTRLTVL.

The chain is built from TRBV15 and TRBJ2-2; D is perhaps TRBD2 (5 bases). V lost 3 bases and J 4 bases, leaving 15 bases between the germline ends. There are 16 residues in the CDR3. Germline CDR1 LNHNV, CDR2 YYDKDF (reference sequence). The CDR3 nucleotides are TGTGCCACCAGCAGTGAAGCGGTTTTCACCACCGGGGAGCTGTTTTTT. It translates to CATSSEAVFTTGELFF. Full variable domain (missing parts from reference TRBV15 and TRBJ2-2): DAMVIQNPRYQVTQFGKPVTLSCSQTLNHNVMYWYQQKSSQAPKLLFHYYDKDFNNEADTPDNFQSRRPNTSFCFLDIRSPGLGDTAMYLCATSSEAVFTTGELFFGEGSRLTVL.

This chain links TRBV7-2 with TRBJ2-7; 8 bases align to TRBD2. Germline V gene data show CDR1 as SGHTA and CDR2 as FQGNSA. With V trimmed by 2 bases and J by 0 bases, 9 bases remained unmatched. The CDR3 has 17 amino acids. DNA for the CDR3: TGTGCCAGCAGCTTACCCCTAGCGGGCTATACCTCCTACGAGCAGTACTTC. This encodes CASSLPLAGYTSYEQYF.